The present entry profiles one T cell receptor (beta chain) with its context. Preparation of the TCRbeta library used unique molecular identifiers. TCRdb reanalysed the PCR reads using MiXCR and keeps one entry per CDR3 protein. Of hundreds of thousands of distinct CDR3 sequences listed, about 11% are singletons. This specimen belongs to a study of T-cell reconstitution after alpha-beta-depleted transplantation in children. There are 15 residues in the CDR3. Germline-derived CDR1 and CDR2 are SQVTM and ANQGSEA. Losses at the gene ends were 6 bases for V and 2 bases for J; bases not matched to a gene: 5.

The V gene is TRBV29-1, the J gene TRBJ2-1, with TRBD2 identical over 12 bases. The origin of this receptor is a human donor who donated a stem cell graft to a child with acute myeloid leukemia. The sample in question was PBMCs from the stem cell graft donor, obtained from the stem cell graft. Here the CDR3 DNA reads TGCAGCGTCGGACTAGCGGGAACCACCTACAATGAGCAGTTCTTC. Translating it yields CSVGLAGTTYNEQFF.